A selection of T cell receptor beta chains follows, all from one sample in a study of shared clonotypes between healthy human individuals. Sequencing was performed with immunoSEQ multiplex PCR; in TCRdb, only in-frame clones are kept and a portion is missing. The table has over a million clones, roughly 96% seen once. The sample comprised naive CD4+ T cells sorted from blood. These receptors all come from a young man in good health. CDR3s include the opening cysteine and the closing phenylalanine or tryptophan. The D gene is left open where the match is weak. A row's size may be missing; if present it is once, few, many or a size class.

clone_size cdr3_length j_call d_call v_call cdr3_aa cdr3_nt
NA 13 TRBJ2-1 NA TRBV11-3 CASSLEPLNEQFF TGTGCCAGCAGCTTAGAACCCCTCAATGAGCAGTTCTTC
NA 12 TRBJ2-5 NA TRBV11-2 CASSNDGRTQYF TGTGCCAGCAGCAACGATGGGCGGACCCAGTACTTC
NA 14 TRBJ2-1 NA TRBV29-1 CSAPGASSYNEQFF TGCAGCGCCCCGGGGGCGAGCTCCTACAATGAGCAGTTCTTC
NA 15 TRBJ1-5 NA TRBV4-2 CASSQSGDKNQPQHF TGTGCCAGCAGCCAATCGGGGGACAAAAATCAGCCCCAGCATTTT
once 15 TRBJ1-5 NA TRBV28 CASSLSGGSNQPQHF TGTGCCAGCAGTTTGAGCGGTGGGAGCAATCAGCCCCAGCATTTT
NA 17 TRBJ1-3 NA TRBV7-6 CASSLGPGPSSGNTIYF TGTGCCAGCAGCTTAGGACCGGGACCCTCCTCTGGAAACACCATATATTTT
NA 14 TRBJ1-5 NA TRBV5-8 CASSTGGINQPQHF TGTGCCAGCAGTACGGGGGGGATCAATCAGCCCCAGCATTTT
once 16 TRBJ1-5 NA TRBV5-8 CASTPVGSTIYQPQHF TGTGCCAGCACCCCAGTGGGGAGTACGATTTATCAGCCCCAGCATTTT
NA 16 TRBJ2-7 TRBD2 TRBV11-2 CASSLDQGLAGEVQYF TGTGCCAGCAGCTTAGATCAAGGACTAGCGGGAGAGGTGCAGTACTTC
NA 15 TRBJ2-7 TRBD2 TRBV10-2 CASSRSPSGSGEQYF TGCGCCAGCAGTCGGAGTCCTAGCGGGAGTGGCGAGCAGTACTTC
NA 12 TRBJ1-1 NA TRBV28 CASGLLGTEAFF TGTGCCAGCGGCCTTTTGGGAACTGAAGCTTTCTTT
NA 15 TRBJ1-2 NA TRBV9 CASSARDAVSEGYTF TGTGCCAGCAGCGCCAGGGACGCCGTCTCCGAGGGCTACACCTTC
NA 11 TRBJ2-5 NA TRBV27 CASSLGDKQYF TGTGCCAGCAGTTTAGGGGATAAGCAGTACTTC
NA 15 TRBJ2-1 TRBD2 TRBV5-1 CASSLLAGAGNEQFF TGCGCCAGCAGCTTACTAGCGGGAGCCGGCAATGAGCAGTTCTTC
NA 14 TRBJ1-4 NA TRBV27 CASRPDILGEKLFF TGTGCCAGCAGGCCAGACATCTTGGGTGAAAAACTGTTTTTT
NA 15 TRBJ2-3 TRBD1 TRBV18 CASSFDRGGTDTQYF TGTGCCAGCTCATTCGACAGGGGCGGCACAGATACGCAGTATTTT
NA 14 TRBJ2-7 TRBD2 TRBV27 CASGEGLGHYEQYF TGTGCCAGCGGGGAAGGACTAGGACACTACGAGCAGTACTTC
NA 15 TRBJ2-7 NA TRBV10-2 CASSEKGALGYEQYF TGCGCCAGCAGTGAAAAGGGAGCACTTGGCTACGAGCAGTACTTC
NA 15 TRBJ2-2 TRBD2 TRBV7-3 CASSEAGGTHGELFF TGTGCCAGCAGCGAAGCGGGAGGTACTCACGGGGAGCTGTTTTTT
NA 16 TRBJ2-5 TRBD1 TRBV18 CASSPPGQGWKETQYF TGTGCCAGCTCACCACCGGGACAGGGCTGGAAAGAGACCCAGTACTTC
NA 15 TRBJ1-1 NA TRBV5-4 CASKGGQSLNTEAFF TGTGCCAGCAAGGGGGGGCAGTCCTTGAACACTGAAGCTTTCTTT
NA 13 TRBJ2-7 NA TRBV11-1 CASSAVSGYEQYF TGTGCCAGCAGCGCTGTTTCCGGCTACGAGCAGTACTTC
once 14 TRBJ2-7 TRBD2 TRBV10-2 CASSELAGVGEQYF TGCGCCAGCAGTGAGTTGGCGGGAGTAGGCGAGCAGTACTTC
NA 14 TRBJ1-5 NA TRBV14 CASSQSGWDQPQHF TGTGCCAGCAGCCAATCAGGGTGGGATCAGCCCCAGCATTTT
NA 14 TRBJ1-2 NA TRBV18 CASSPQQSNYGYTF TGTGCCAGCTCACCCCAACAAAGTAACTATGGCTACACCTTC
NA 16 TRBJ2-7 NA TRBV5-3 CARTSNLGRPSYEQYF TGTGCCAGAACCTCTAACCTCGGACGGCCCTCCTACGAGCAGTACTTC
once 15 TRBJ2-6 NA TRBV5-5 CASSFQGSGANVLTF TGTGCCAGCAGCTTTCAGGGAAGTGGGGCCAACGTCCTGACTTTC
NA 14 TRBJ1-1 NA TRBV6-1 CASSEAYRNTEAFF TGTGCCAGCAGTGAAGCTTACAGGAACACTGAAGCTTTCTTT
NA 15 TRBJ1-3 NA TRBV5-6 CASSRYGGAGNTIYF TGTGCCAGCAGCCGTTACGGGGGGGCTGGAAACACCATATATTTT
NA 17 TRBJ2-1 NA TRBV30 CAGRGDSAGSSYNEQFF TGTGCCGGGAGGGGGGACAGCGCCGGGAGCTCCTACAATGAGCAGTTCTTC
NA 14 TRBJ1-1 NA TRBV18 CASSVKQGNTEAFF TGTGCCAGCTCAGTGAAACAGGGGAACACTGAAGCTTTCTTT
NA 15 TRBJ1-3 NA TRBV5-4 CASSLGGISGNTIYF TGTGCCAGCAGCTTAGGGGGGATTTCTGGAAACACCATATATTTT
NA 13 TRBJ2-1 NA TRBV5-4 CASSAGLNNEQFF TGTGCCAGCAGCGCGGGACTCAACAATGAGCAGTTCTTC
NA 16 TRBJ1-1 TRBD1 TRBV28 CASSRPGTGWDTEAFF TGTGCCAGCAGTCGTCCCGGGACAGGGTGGGACACTGAAGCTTTCTTT
once 14 TRBJ2-7 TRBD1 TRBV10-3 CAIGGQGDLSEQYF TGTGCCATCGGAGGACAGGGAGATCTAAGCGAGCAGTACTTC
NA 16 TRBJ1-5 NA TRBV18 CASSPRRLGHNQPQHF TGTGCCAGCTCACCACGGCGGTTAGGGCACAATCAGCCCCAGCATTTT
once 13 TRBJ1-5 TRBD1 TRBV6-1 CASNADRGQPQHF TGTGCCAGCAATGCGGACAGGGGGCAGCCCCAGCATTTT
once 17 TRBJ2-3 TRBD2 TRBV5-6 CASSPMVAGVGADTQYF TGTGCCAGCAGCCCCATGGTGGCGGGAGTAGGAGCAGATACGCAGTATTTT
NA 16 TRBJ1-5 TRBD1 TRBV7-9 CASSAGQGLLDQPQHF TGTGCCAGCAGCGCGGGACAGGGGCTCCTTGATCAGCCCCAGCATTTT